Sequencing of this T cell receptor beta chain was carried out in a study of blood T cell repertoires in COVID-19. Study-wide background: Samples taken during acute and convalescent COVID-19 were collected in the United States, Italy and Spain.

The CDR3 consists of 13 residues. Germline V CDR1 and CDR2: MNHEY, SMNVEV (reference sequence). V was shortened by 3 bases and J by 7 bases, with 10 bases between the two germline ends. Repertoires were generated with immunoSEQ multiplex PCR, while TCRdb's copy carries only in-frame clones and drops some. Among about 240,000 clones listed, roughly 88% were seen once. The rearrangement joins TRBV27 to TRBJ1-5; no clear D gene. Sample: peripheral blood. The sequence came from a man older than 75 with acute or convalescent COVID-19. Written as DNA, the CDR3 is TGTGCCAGCAGTTTTGGAGGGATGCAGCCCCAGCATTTT. This codes for CASSFGGMQPQHF.